This T cell receptor (beta chain) was found in a study of blood T cell repertoires in COVID-19. Sequencing was performed with immunoSEQ multiplex PCR; in TCRdb, only in-frame clones are kept and a portion is missing. The table shows around 250,000 clones, with approximately 86% occurring only once. Germline CDR1 and CDR2: MRHNA and SNTAGT. The V gene lost 6 bases and the J gene lost 1 base, with 10 bases spanning the gap. This CDR3 has 15 amino acids. The sequencing sample was made of peripheral blood. The chain joins TRBV6-4 to TRBJ2-6, with D tentatively TRBD1 (6 bases). The receptor was isolated from a man between 18 and 35 years old with active or convalescent COVID-19. CDR3 coding DNA: TGTGCCAGCAGATTGACAGGATCTGGGGCCAACGTCCTGACTTTC. Translated, it gives CASRLTGSGANVLTF.